The clone carrying this T cell receptor beta chain was seen just once. Per the study methods: Estimation of nucleated cell counts relied on the amplification of reference gene primers. Assay used: immunoSEQ multiplex PCR; TCRdb lists only in-frame clones, some missing. For V, J and clone size, that table is used; D and trimming come from the DNA. Among over 250,000 clones listed, over 80% were seen once. The sample is drawn from a study of blood T cell repertoires in COVID-19. The overall study: PBMCs, B-cell-depleted T cells, or T cells provided the cDNA or gDNA that made up the material.

V was pared by 5 bases and J by 5 bases, with 13 bases of the junction left unmatched. CDR1 KGHDR and CDR2 SFDVKD come from the germline V gene. CDR3 length: 16 amino acids. Sequencing was carried out using peripheral blood. This clonotype originated in a woman between 40 and 50 years old who had recovered from COVID-19. This chain joins TRBV24-1 and TRBJ1-1, with 7 positions matching TRBD1. The CDR3 region is CATSAKDRTTNTEAFF. CDR3 DNA: TGTGCCACCAGTGCTAAGGACAGGACGACGAATACTGAAGCTTTCTTT.